Sequencing of this TCR beta chain was carried out in a study of cytomegalovirus exposure and HLA in healthy donors. General observations from the study: Cytomegalovirus-associated status was assigned to 150 to 200 TCR beta chains.

Trimming shortened V by 4 bases and J by 3 bases, and 14 bases separated the two germline ends. This CDR3 has 14 residues. The germline gives CDR1 SGHRS, CDR2 YFSETQ. The method was immunoSEQ multiplex PCR; TCRdb's version includes in-frame clones alone and lacks a portion of them. The sample contains around 400,000 clones, more than 80% of which appear only once. This clone was observed a single time. The target antigen is unknown. The TCR was taken from a woman aged 18 to 35 in good health and CMV-seronegative. The genes are TRBV5-1 and TRBJ2-7; D gene uncertain. Sequencing was carried out using PBMCs. Written as DNA, the CDR3 is TGCGCCAGCAGCCCCCCAGCGTTAGACTACGAGCAGTACTTC. This sequence encodes CASSPPALDYEQYF.